This paragraph reports one TCR beta chain. Repertoires were generated with immunoSEQ multiplex PCR, while TCRdb's copy carries only in-frame clones and drops some. The table lists tens of thousands of clones, around 76% of them singletons. V was clipped by 6 bases and J by 9 bases, with 12 bases between them. CDR3 length equals 12 residues. Looked up from germline, CDR1 is LNHDA and CDR2 is SQIVND (reference sequence). The sample is drawn from a study of blood T cell repertoires in COVID-19. Study details: Italy, Spain and the United States were the sources of the convalescent and acute COVID-19 samples.

The sequence derives from a man in his 70s with active or convalescent COVID-19. Sequencing was done on a sample of peripheral blood. This chain joins TRBV19 and TRBJ2-1; D is possibly TRBD2 (6 bases). As DNA, the CDR3 is TGTGCCAGTAGGGGACTTGGGTTTGAGCAGTTCTTC. The encoded protein is CASRGLGFEQFF.